This T cell receptor (beta chain) was identified during a study of T cells in Graves' hyperthyroidism and ophthalmopathy (dated by TCRdb to between 2017 and 2020). Concerning the study at large: Peripheral blood samples were taken at initial diagnosis, before any treatment was given. To identify distinguishing TCR V-J signatures, a discovery cohort of about 100 patients was used, comprising 40 to 45 with Graves' ophthalmopathy and about 59 with stable Graves' hyperthyroidism. An independent validation cohort of 18 to 20 hyperthyroidism patients and approximately 17 patients who later progressed to ophthalmopathy tested prospective prediction of ophthalmopathy. For training and testing, the 95 to 100 patients in the discovery cohort were randomly divided in a 7:3 ratio. In about 6 Graves' hyperthyroidism patients, the study also compared T-cell repertoires from thyroid tissue with T-cell repertoires from blood. Following sampling, methimazole starting at 30 mg daily was given to hyperthyroidism patients, and high-dose intravenous methylprednisolone was given to ophthalmopathy patients. TCR Vbeta CDR3 sequencing of approximately 140 peripheral blood samples (43 ophthalmopathy, approximately 80 hyperthyroidism and around 17 progressor patients) is reported in the paper. What the research found in general, with its limitations: In validation, progression to ophthalmopathy was predicted by the model with 70.59% sensitivity and under 85% specificity, a median of roughly 6 months before onset. Most expanded thyroid clonotypes (frequency above 0.001) were also detected in blood, a finding suggesting that blood repertoires may reflect thyroid immune responses. Ophthalmopathy was separated from stable hyperthyroidism by a 13 V-J signature model, with about 88% sensitivity and about 84% specificity obtained in cross-validation and 80%/75% obtained in testing. No statistical method was used to set the sample size in advance, and investigators knew the group allocation.

This clonotype was seen repeatedly, ten times or more. Its antigen specificity is not known. One base away there is no much larger clone; base qualities are not given. Stable Graves' hyperthyroidism was defined as the absence of progression to ophthalmopathy over 18 months of follow-up. The hyperthyroidism patients were between 18 and 65 years old and newly diagnosed, with a disease duration of less than 2 months. Exclusion was applied to patients with uncontrolled infections, other autoimmune diseases, pregnancy or lactation. Clinical symptoms, serum thyroxine and TRAb, thyroid ultrasound, and orbital computed tomography formed the basis for the diagnoses. PBMCs were separated from roughly 10 ml of fresh peripheral blood using Ficoll-Paque density gradient centrifugation. Total RNA was extracted with Trizol reagent, and quality was checked on an Agilent 2100 Bioanalyzer. The TCR beta CDR3 regions were amplified from the RNA transcripts. A first-round RT-PCR of the TCR CDR3 used the HTBI primer set with the Qiagen OneStep RT-PCR kit. The libraries were constructed in a second round of multiplex PCR and then size-selected and purified. Libraries were sequenced paired-end with 100 bp reads on an Illumina HiSeq2000. In the source study's methods: Raw data were processed with SOAPnuke, discarding reads with adapters, uncalled bases, mean Phred below 15, or no exact constant-primer or identifier match. High-quality paired reads were merged with COPE v1.2.5, and unique nucleotide sequences were defined as clonotypes. MiTCR v1.1 was used to align the clonotypes against IMGT TRBV, TRBD and TRBJ reference segments. Only V-J combinations with frequency above 0.0001, covering approximately 99% of repertoires, were analysed. The TCS score was defined as F50 (clonal expansion) divided by E x V (chaos), with BLOSUM62-based TCRdist calculated between CDR3 peptides within each V-J. Welch's t-statistics and random forest reduced roughly 530 V-J features to about 13, which were used in a naive Bayes classifier (R e1071). The public reads were reprocessed in TCRdb via fastp at Q25 and MiXCR, keeping in-frame beta chains. For every CDR3 protein sequence, its rows merge into one entry that carries the most common genes and DNA. For this entry, the V and J calls and clone size follow TCRdb and not the study's own pipeline. Across this sample there are 300,000 to 400,000 distinct CDR3 sequences, with 21% seen only once. The biggest ten clones account for roughly 52% of the sample.

The CDR3 covers 17 residues, taking in both the cysteine and the phenylalanine. The entry retains the CDR3 DNA only, 51 bases that are in frame from base 1. V and J lose 5 bases and 0 bases, and a span of 18 bases separates them. This chain is built from TRBV12-3 or TRBV12-4 and TRBJ2-3; the D element could tentatively be TRBD1 or TRBD2, as 6 bases agree for each. Material: blood. The TCR originated in a woman aged 45 to 65 with Graves' hyperthyroidism. CDR3 sequence: CASSPGWGAGSTDTQYF. Here is the DNA: TGTGCCAGCAGTCCGGGGTGGGGGGCGGGTAGCACAGATACGCAGTATTTT.